One sample yielded the 6 T cell receptor beta chains listed below, sequenced in a study of chemoradiotherapy in HPV16-positive cancers. Produced via immunoSEQ multiplex PCR; TCRdb's table is partial and in-frame only. The table lists 8,000 to 9,000 clones, 75% of them singletons. The specimen was collected from a patient who underwent chemoradiotherapy. The receptors shown here come from a human donor with HPV-associated anogenital cancer.

This clone has only a few counts. The genes are TRBV5-6 and TRBJ1-5, with D possibly being TRBD1 (5 bases). The CDR3 totals 14 residues. The ends were cut back, 4 bases at V and 5 bases at J, with 13 bases in the middle. CDR1 and CDR2 (germline): SGHDT, YYEEEE. The DNA for the CDR3 is TGTGCCAGCAGCCCCGGGACCTCGGATCAGCCCCAGCATTTT. Encoded protein: CASSPGTSDQPQHF.

V and J are TRBV9 and TRBJ2-7, with 8 bases that match TRBD2. The CDR3 covers 17 residues. Germline-derived CDR1 and CDR2 are SGDLS and YYNGEE. The junction had 10 bases not matched to a gene; V was cut back by 0 bases and J by 2 bases. The CDR3 loop reads CASSVGPRGLVPYEQYF. CDR3 coding DNA: TGTGCCAGCAGCGTAGGTCCCCGGGGACTAGTTCCCTACGAGCAGTACTTC.

This rearrangement joins TRBV28 to TRBJ2-7, with 11 bases fitting TRBD1. Unmatched junction bases numbered 10, after V lost 2 bases and J lost 4 bases. Looked up from germline, CDR1 is MDHEN and CDR2 is SYDVKM. The CDR3 sequence is 17 residues long. The CDR3 sequence is CASSLGDWTGGFYEQYF. CDR3 in DNA: TGTGCCAGCAGTTTAGGGGATTGGACAGGGGGCTTTTACGAGCAGTACTTC.

The chain links TRBV25-1 to TRBJ1-6, with D uncertain. V was shortened by 2 bases and J by 0 bases, with 2 bases between the two germline ends. The length of the CDR3 is 14 residues. Germline CDR1 MGHDK, CDR2 SYGVNS. The CDR3 DNA sequence: TGTGCCAGCAGTGAAATCTCCTATAATTCACCCCTCCACTTT. Protein: CASSEISYNSPLHF. Full variable domain (remainder filled in from reference TRBV25-1 and TRBJ1-6): EADIYQTPRYLVIGTGKKITLECSQTMGHDKMYWYQQDPGMELHLIHYSYGVNSTEKGDLSSESTVSRIRTEHFPLTLESARPSHTSQYLCASSEISYNSPLHFGNGTRLTVT.

The chain joins TRBV5-6 to TRBJ2-5; 8 bases match TRBD2. The CDR3 contains 15 residues. V trimming: 4 bases; J trimming: 1 base; junction bases outside the gene matches: 6. Germline lookup yields CDR1 SGHDT and CDR2 YYEEEE. CDR3 DNA sequence: TGTGCCAGCAGCACGCCAGGACTAGCCCAAGAGACCCAGTACTTC. This translates into CASSTPGLAQETQYF.

This clone has just a few counts. The chain uses TRBV5-8 and TRBJ1-5; D may be TRBD1 (6 bases). Germline lookup yields CDR1 SGHTS and CDR2 YDEGEE. Trimming took off 4 bases at V and 2 bases at J, with 13 bases between the two ends. This CDR3 contains 15 residues. The CDR3 DNA sequence: TGTGCCAGCAGCCACAGGGTTTCGGGCAATCAGCCCCAGCATTTT. Protein: CASSHRVSGNQPQHF.